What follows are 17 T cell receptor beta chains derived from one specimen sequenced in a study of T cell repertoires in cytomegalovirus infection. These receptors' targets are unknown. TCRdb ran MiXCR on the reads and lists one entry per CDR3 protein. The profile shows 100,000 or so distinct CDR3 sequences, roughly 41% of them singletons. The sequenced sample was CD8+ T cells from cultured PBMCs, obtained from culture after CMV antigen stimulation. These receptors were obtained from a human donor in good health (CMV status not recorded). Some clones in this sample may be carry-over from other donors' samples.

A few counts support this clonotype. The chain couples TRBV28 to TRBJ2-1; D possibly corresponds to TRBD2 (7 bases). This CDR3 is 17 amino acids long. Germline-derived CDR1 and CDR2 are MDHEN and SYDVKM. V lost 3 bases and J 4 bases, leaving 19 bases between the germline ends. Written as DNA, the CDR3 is TGTGCCAGCAGTTTTCCCGGAGGGGGGGGGGTTTACAATGAGCAGTTCTTC. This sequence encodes CASSFPGGGGVYNEQFF. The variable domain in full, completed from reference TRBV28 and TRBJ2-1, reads DVKVTQSSRYLVKRTGEKVFLECVQDMDHENMFWYRQDPGLGLRLIYFSYDVKMKEKGDIPEGYSVSREKKERFSLILESASTNQTSMYLCASSFPGGGGVYNEQFFGPGTRLTVL.

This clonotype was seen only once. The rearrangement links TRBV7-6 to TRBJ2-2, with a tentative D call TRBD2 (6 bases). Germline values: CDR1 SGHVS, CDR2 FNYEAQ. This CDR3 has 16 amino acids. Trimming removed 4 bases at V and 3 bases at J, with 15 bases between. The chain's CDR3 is CASSSTGTLYTGELFF. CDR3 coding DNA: TGTGCCAGCAGCTCTACCGGGACTTTATACACCGGGGAGCTGTTTTTT.

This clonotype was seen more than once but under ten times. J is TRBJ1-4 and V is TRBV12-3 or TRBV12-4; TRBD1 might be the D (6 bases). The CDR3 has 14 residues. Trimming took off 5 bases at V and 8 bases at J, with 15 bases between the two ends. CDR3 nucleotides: TGTGCCAGCAGTCTCCTTAGGGGGGCCGAAAAACTGTTTTTT. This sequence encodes CASSLLRGAEKLFF.

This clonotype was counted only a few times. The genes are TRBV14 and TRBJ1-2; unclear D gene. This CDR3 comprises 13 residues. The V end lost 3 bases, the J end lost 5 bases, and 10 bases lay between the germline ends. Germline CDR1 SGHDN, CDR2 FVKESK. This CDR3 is CASSQWRSYGYTF. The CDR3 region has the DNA TGTGCCAGCAGCCAGTGGCGGTCTTATGGCTACACCTTC.

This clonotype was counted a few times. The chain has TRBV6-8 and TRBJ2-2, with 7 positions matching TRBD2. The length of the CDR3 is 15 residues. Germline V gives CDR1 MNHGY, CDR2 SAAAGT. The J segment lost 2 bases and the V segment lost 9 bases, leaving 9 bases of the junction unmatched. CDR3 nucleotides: TGTGCCAGTGCAATCGGGACTACCAACACCGGGGAGCTGTTTTTT. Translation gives CASAIGTTNTGELFF.

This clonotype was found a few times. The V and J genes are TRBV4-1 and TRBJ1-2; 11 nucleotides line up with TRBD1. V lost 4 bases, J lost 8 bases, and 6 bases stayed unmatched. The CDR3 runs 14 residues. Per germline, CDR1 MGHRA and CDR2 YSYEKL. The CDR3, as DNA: TGCGCCAGCAGCCCAGGACAGGGGGCGCGGGGCTACACCTTC. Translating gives CASSPGQGARGYTF.

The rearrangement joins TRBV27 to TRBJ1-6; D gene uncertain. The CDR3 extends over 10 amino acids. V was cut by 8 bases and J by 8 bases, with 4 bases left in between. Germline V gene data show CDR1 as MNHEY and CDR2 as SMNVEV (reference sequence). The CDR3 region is CASGYSPLHF. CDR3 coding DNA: TGTGCCAGCGGGTATTCACCCCTCCACTTT.

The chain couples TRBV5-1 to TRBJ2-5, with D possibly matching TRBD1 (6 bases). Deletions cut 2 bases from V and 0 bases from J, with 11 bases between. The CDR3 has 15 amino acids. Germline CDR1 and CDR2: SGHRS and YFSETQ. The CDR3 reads CASSFIRGYQETQYF. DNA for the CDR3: TGCGCCAGCAGCTTTATCAGGGGTTACCAAGAGACCCAGTACTTC.

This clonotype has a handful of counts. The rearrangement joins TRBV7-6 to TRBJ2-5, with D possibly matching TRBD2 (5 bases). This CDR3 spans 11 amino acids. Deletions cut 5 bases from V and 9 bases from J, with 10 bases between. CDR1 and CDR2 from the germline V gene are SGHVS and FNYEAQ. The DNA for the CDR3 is TGTGCCAGCAGCCCCGACGGGGCCCAGTACTTC. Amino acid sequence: CASSPDGAQYF. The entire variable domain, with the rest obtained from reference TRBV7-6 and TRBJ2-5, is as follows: GAGVSQSPRYKVTKRGQDVALRCDPISGHVSLYWYRQALGQGPEFLTYFNYEAQQDKSGLPNDRFSAERPEGSISTLTIQRTEQRDSAMYRCASSPDGAQYFGPGTRLLVL.

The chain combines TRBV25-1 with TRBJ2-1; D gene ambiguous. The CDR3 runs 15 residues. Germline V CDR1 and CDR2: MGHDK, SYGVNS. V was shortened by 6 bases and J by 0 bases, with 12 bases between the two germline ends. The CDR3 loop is CASSDPWSSYNEQFF. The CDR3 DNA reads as TGTGCCAGCAGCGATCCCTGGAGCTCCTACAATGAGCAGTTCTTC.

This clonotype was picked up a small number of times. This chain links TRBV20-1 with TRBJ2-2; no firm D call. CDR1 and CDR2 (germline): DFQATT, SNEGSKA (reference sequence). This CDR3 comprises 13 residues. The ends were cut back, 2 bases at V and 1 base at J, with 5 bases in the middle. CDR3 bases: TGCAGTGCTAGACCCCAGAACACCGGGGAGCTGTTTTTT. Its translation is CSARPQNTGELFF.

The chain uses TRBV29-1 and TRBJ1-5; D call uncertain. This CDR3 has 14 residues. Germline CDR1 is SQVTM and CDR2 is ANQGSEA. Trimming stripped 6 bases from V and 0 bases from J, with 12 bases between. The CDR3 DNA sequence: TGCAGCGTCGGATTGGACGATAGCAATCAGCCCCAGCATTTT. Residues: CSVGLDDSNQPQHF.

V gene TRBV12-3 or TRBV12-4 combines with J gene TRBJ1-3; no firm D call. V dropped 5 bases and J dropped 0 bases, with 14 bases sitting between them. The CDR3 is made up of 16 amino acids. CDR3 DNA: TGTGCCAGCAGTACGCCCCCTCAGTTCTCTGGAAACACCATATATTTT. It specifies CASSTPPQFSGNTIYF.

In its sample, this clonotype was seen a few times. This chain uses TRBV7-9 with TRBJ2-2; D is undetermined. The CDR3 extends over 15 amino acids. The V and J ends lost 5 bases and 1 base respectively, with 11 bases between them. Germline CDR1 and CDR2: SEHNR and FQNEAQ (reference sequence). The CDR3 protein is CASSPPAWNTGELFF. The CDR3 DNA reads TGTGCCAGCAGCCCCCCCGCGTGGAACACCGGGGAGCTGTTTTTT.

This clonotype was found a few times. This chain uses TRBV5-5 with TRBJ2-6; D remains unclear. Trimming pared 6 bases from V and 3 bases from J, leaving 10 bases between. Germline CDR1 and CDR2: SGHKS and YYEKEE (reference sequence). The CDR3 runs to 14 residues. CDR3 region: CASIGLSGANVLTF. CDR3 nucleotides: TGTGCCAGCATTGGGTTGAGTGGGGCCAACGTCCTGACTTTC.

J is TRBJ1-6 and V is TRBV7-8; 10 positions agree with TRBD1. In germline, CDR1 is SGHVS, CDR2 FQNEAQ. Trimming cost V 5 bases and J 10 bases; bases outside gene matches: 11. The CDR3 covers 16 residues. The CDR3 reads CASSPIAGTGESPLHF. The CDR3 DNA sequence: TGTGCCAGCAGCCCTATAGCCGGGACAGGGGAATCACCCCTCCACTTT.

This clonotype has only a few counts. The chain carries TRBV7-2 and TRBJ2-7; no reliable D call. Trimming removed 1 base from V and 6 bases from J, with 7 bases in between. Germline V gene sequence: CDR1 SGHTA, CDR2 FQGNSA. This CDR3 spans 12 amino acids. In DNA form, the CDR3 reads TGTGCCAGCAGCTTAGGGCTATTCGAGCAGTACTTC. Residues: CASSLGLFEQYF.